This entry lists 11 T cell receptor beta chains sequenced from one sample in a study of cytomegalovirus exposure and HLA in healthy donors (TCRdb year 2017). The library was built by means of the immunoSEQ multiplex PCR assay. For the multiplex PCR, a mixture combining 60 forward primers for TCR Vbeta segments and 13 reverse primers for TCR Jbeta segments was used. TCRdb mirrors the immuneACCESS table, restricted to in-frame sequences. Some clones are absent from its copies; in checked studies, under half trace to an unresolved V gene, and the reason for the others is unknown. The sample data list roughly 99,000 clones, and roughly 70% of these were observed just once. The top ten clones comprise 14% of the sample. The sequenced sample was PBMCs. The source of these receptors is a woman in her forties in good health and CMV-seropositive.

The chain joins TRBV29-1 to TRBJ1-4; no firm D call. Germline assignment: CDR1 SQVTM and CDR2 ANQGSEA. V shed 5 bases and J shed 4 bases, with 11 bases lying between them. This CDR3 has 13 residues. CDR3 loop: CSVSGRDNEKLFF. CDR3 nucleotides: TGCAGCGTTTCAGGCAGAGATAATGAAAAACTGTTTTTT.

The chain joins TRBV28 to TRBJ1-5, with D tentatively TRBD1 (6 bases). The CDR3 covers 16 residues. Germline V gives CDR1 MDHEN, CDR2 SYDVKM. V lost 7 bases to trimming and J lost 1 base, with 17 bases between them. CDR3 region: CASKGSWTVSNQPQHF. The CDR3 DNA follows: TGTGCCAGCAAAGGGAGCTGGACAGTCAGCAATCAGCCCCAGCATTTT.

This chain links TRBV30 with TRBJ2-7, with D tentatively TRBD2 (5 bases). The CDR3 is made up of 14 amino acids. Germline V CDR1 and CDR2: GTSNPN, SVGIG (reference sequence). Trimming stripped 3 bases from V and 4 bases from J, with 16 bases between. CDR3 DNA: TGTGCCTGGAGGAGGGATTCTACCGGGTACGAGCAGTACTTC. It encodes CAWRRDSTGYEQYF. Full variable domain (missing parts from reference TRBV30 and TRBJ2-7): SQTIHQWPATLVQPVGSPLSLECTVEGTSNPNLYWYRQAAGRGLQLLFYSVGIGQISSEVPQNLSASRPQDRQFILSSKKLLLSDSGFYLCAWRRDSTGYEQYFGPGTRLTVT.

This clone was seen more than once but under ten times. This sequence joins TRBV6-5 and TRBJ1-1; TRBD1 is a possible D gene (5 bases). The ends were cut back, 0 bases at V and 3 bases at J, with 11 bases in the middle. The CDR3 loop spans 15 amino acids. CDR1 MNHEY and CDR2 SVGAGI come from the germline V gene. The CDR3 region is CASSYSMSGDTEAFF. DNA of the CDR3: TGTGCCAGCAGTTACTCGATGTCGGGGGACACTGAAGCTTTCTTT.

This clone was counted once. The chain joins TRBV10-3 to TRBJ1-6; D gene unclear. In germline, CDR1 is ENHRY, CDR2 SYGVKD. Trimming stripped 4 bases from V and 8 bases from J, with 6 bases between. The CDR3 covers 12 residues. Here the CDR3 DNA reads TGTGCCATCAGTGCTGGAGATTCACCCCTCCACTTT. The encoded protein is CAISAGDSPLHF.

The chain joins TRBV27 to TRBJ2-2, with 9 bases that match TRBD1. Germline V CDR1 and CDR2: MNHEY, SMNVEV (reference sequence). V dropped 6 bases and J dropped 6; count of bases not matched to a gene: 8. The CDR3 totals 15 residues. The CDR3 loop reads CASRQAGTGPGELFF. CDR3 DNA: TGTGCCAGCAGACAAGCAGGGACAGGGCCCGGGGAGCTGTTTTTT.

This chain joins TRBV11-3 and TRBJ2-1; 12 nucleotides align to TRBD2. CDR3 size: 13 residues. V shed 6 bases, J shed 13 bases, and the junction held 7 bases outside the gene matches. Germline V gene sequence: CDR1 SGHNT, CDR2 YENEEA. The CDR3 nucleotides are TGTGCCAGCAGTCTAGCGGGGGGGCGGGTACAGTTCTTC. Protein product: CASSLAGGRVQFF.

The V gene is TRBV7-8, the J gene TRBJ1-1; D is undetermined. V was shortened by 1 base and J by 1 base, with 4 bases between the two germline ends. Germline CDR1 SGHVS, CDR2 FQNEAQ. The CDR3 contains 13 residues. The CDR3 region has the DNA TGTGCCAGCAGCTTAGACACGAACACTGAAGCTTTCTTT. Translating gives CASSLDTNTEAFF.

The rearrangement joins TRBV27 to TRBJ1-1; tentatively, D is TRBD1 (6 bases). This CDR3 is built from 12 residues. Germline CDR1 MNHEY, CDR2 SMNVEV (reference sequence). V dropped 4 bases and J dropped 9 bases, with 12 bases sitting between them. The CDR3 loop reads CASSSPTGKAFF. CDR3 sequence (DNA): TGTGCCAGCAGTTCCCCGACAGGAAAAGCTTTCTTT.

Comments on this clone: The junction and the germline gene differ at one end; a read error may be behind it. This chain joins TRBV4-1 and TRBJ1-2; 7 nucleotides line up with TRBD1. This CDR3 is 14 amino acids long. Germline V gene lookup returns CDR1 MGHRA and CDR2 YSYEKL. The CDR3 region is CASTQPGTENGYTF. DNA of the CDR3: TGCGCCAGCACCCAACCAGGGACAGAGAATGGCTACACCTTC.

The chain joins TRBV6-5 to TRBJ2-7; 11 nucleotides line up with TRBD2. Germline loops: CDR1 MNHEY, CDR2 SVGAGI. V shed 6 bases, J shed 1 base, and the junction held 5 bases outside the gene matches. This CDR3 comprises 15 residues. CDR3 in amino acids: CASSPLAGASYEQYF. In DNA, the CDR3 is TGTGCCAGCAGCCCACTAGCGGGGGCTTCCTACGAGCAGTACTTC.